This entry lists 24 T cell receptor beta chains sequenced from one sample in a study of cytomegalovirus exposure and HLA in healthy donors. A multiplex PCR was run with 60 Vbeta primers and 13 Jbeta primers. TCRdb keeps only in-frame clones here, not all; method: immunoSEQ multiplex PCR. Its table lists 65,000 to 95,000 clones. The source material was PBMCs. The receptor set was obtained from a man between 25 and 39 years old in good health and CMV-seronegative.

V is TRBV15 and J is TRBJ1-6; possibly TRBD1 for D (6 bases). This CDR3 contains 13 residues. Trimming left V 1 base short and J 10 bases short, with 8 bases between. Germline V lookup: CDR1 LNHNV, CDR2 YYDKDF (reference sequence). The CDR3 DNA is TGTGCCACCAGCAGAGTACAGGGATCACCCCTCCACTTT. Its protein product is CATSRVQGSPLHF. Variable domain in full (rest from reference TRBV15 and TRBJ1-6): DAMVIQNPRYQVTQFGKPVTLSCSQTLNHNVMYWYQQKSSQAPKLLFHYYDKDFNNEADTPDNFQSRRPNTSFCFLDIRSPGLGDTAMYLCATSRVQGSPLHFGNGTRLTVT.

The DNA of the CDR3 is TGTGCCACAAAGACCGGACTAGCGGGAGGGCCCGGGGAGCTGTTTTTT. Translating gives CATKTGLAGGPGELFF. The J gene is TRBJ2-2, the V gene TRBV2, with 15 positions matching TRBD2. The CDR3 runs to 16 residues. With V trimmed by 10 bases and J by 6 bases, 9 bases remained unmatched. Looked up from germline, CDR1 is SNHLY and CDR2 is FYNNEI. The complete variable domain, with remaining parts taken from reference TRBV2 and TRBJ2-2, reads EPEVTQTPSHQVTQMGQEVILRCVPISNHLYFYWYRQILGQKVEFLVSFYNNEISEKSEIFDDQFSVERPDGSNFTLKIRSTKLEDSAMYFCATKTGLAGGPGELFFGEGSRLTVL.

The V gene is TRBV16, the J gene TRBJ2-4; a possible D gene is TRBD1 (6 bases). The length of the CDR3 is 13 residues. The germline V gene has CDR1 KGHSY and CDR2 FQNENV. Trimming stripped 3 bases from V and 8 bases from J, with 11 bases between. The CDR3 DNA reads TGTGCCAGCAGCCAGCACAGGGATGACATTCAGTACTTC. Protein sequence: CASSQHRDDIQYF. Supplemented by reference TRBV16 and TRBJ2-4, the full variable domain reads GEEVAQTPKHLVRGEGQKAKLYCAPIKGHSYVFWYQQVLKNEFKFLISFQNENVFDETGMPKERFSAKCLPNSPCSLEIQATKLEDSAVYFCASSQHRDDIQYFGAGTRLSVL.

This chain links TRBV9 with TRBJ2-5, with no clear D. Germline V gene sequence: CDR1 SGDLS, CDR2 YYNGEE. The CDR3 runs 13 residues. V was cut by 0 bases and J by 4 bases, with 7 bases left in between. The CDR3 DNA follows: TGTGCCAGCAGCGTAGTCCTAGGAGAGACCCAGTACTTC. This codes for CASSVVLGETQYF. The variable domain in full, completed from reference TRBV9 and TRBJ2-5, reads DSGVTQTPKHLITATGQRVTLRCSPRSGDLSVYWYQQSLDQGLQFLIQYYNGEERAKGNILERFSAQQFPDLHSELNLSSLELGDSALYFCASSVVLGETQYFGPGTRLLVL.

This chain connects TRBV9 to TRBJ2-3, with 10 bases aligning to TRBD2. Germline CDR1 reads SGDLS; CDR2 reads YYNGEE. The CDR3 length is 16 residues. V was pared by 0 bases and J by 7 bases, with 8 bases of the junction left unmatched. CDR3 sequence: CASSVGSGGALYTQYF. In DNA form, the CDR3 reads TGTGCCAGCAGCGTAGGAAGCGGGGGGGCCTTATATACGCAGTATTTT. Complete variable domain (other parts from reference TRBV9 and TRBJ2-3): DSGVTQTPKHLITATGQRVTLRCSPRSGDLSVYWYQQSLDQGLQFLIQYYNGEERAKGNILERFSAQQFPDLHSELNLSSLELGDSALYFCASSVGSGGALYTQYFGPGTRLTVL.

The chain joins TRBV4-2 to TRBJ1-5; no reliable D call. V was clipped by 1 base and J by 0 bases, with 4 bases between them. This CDR3 comprises 14 residues. Germline CDR1 reads LGHNA; CDR2 reads YNFKEQ. The CDR3 is CASSQAFSNQPQHF. CDR3 bases: TGTGCCAGCAGCCAAGCCTTTAGCAATCAGCCCCAGCATTTT.

The rearrangement joins TRBV29-1 to TRBJ2-3; possible D gene TRBD1, 6 bases. V was cut by 7 bases and J by 5 bases, with 13 bases left in between. This CDR3 region has 12 residues. CDR1 is SQVTM, CDR2 ANQGSEA, per germline. In DNA form, the CDR3 reads TGCAGCGAAAACAGGGTAGTAGATACGCAGTATTTT. The encoded protein is CSENRVVDTQYF.

The chain is built from TRBV11-2 and TRBJ2-3; D is possibly TRBD2 (5 bases). The V gene lost 3 bases and the J gene lost 1 base, with 11 bases spanning the gap. The CDR3 runs to 15 residues. Germline V gene data show CDR1 as SGHAT and CDR2 as FQNNGV. The CDR3 region has the DNA TGTGCCAGCAGCTTTGGAGGTACCCGCACAGATACGCAGTATTTT. Translating gives CASSFGGTRTDTQYF.

The chain uses TRBV29-1 and TRBJ2-5; 9 bases match TRBD1. CDR3 length equals 16 residues. Germline values: CDR1 SQVTM, CDR2 ANQGSEA. V gave up 6 bases and J gave up 5 bases; unmatched junction bases: 16. CDR3 region: CSVRLTGGSPAETQYF. The CDR3 region has the DNA TGCAGCGTCCGACTTACAGGGGGCAGCCCTGCGGAGACCCAGTACTTC.

The DNA for the CDR3 is TGCGCCAGCAGCTTGCAATCGAGGTCCGGCAGGGGGTGGACTGAAGCTTTCTTT. Translating it yields CASSLQSRSGRGWTEAFF. This chain connects TRBV5-1 to TRBJ1-1, with 7 nucleotides matching TRBD1. This CDR3 has 18 amino acids. CDR1 is SGHRS and CDR2 is YFSETQ in the germline V gene. Trimming cost V 1 base and J 5 bases; bases outside gene matches: 17.

The chain links TRBV4-3 to TRBJ2-3; TRBD2 is a possible D gene (5 bases). The CDR3 totals 13 residues. Deletions cut 1 base from V and 5 bases from J, with 7 bases between. The germline V gene encodes CDR1 LGHNA and CDR2 YSLEER. This CDR3 is CASSQVRVDTQYF. The CDR3 DNA follows: TGCGCCAGCAGCCAAGTGCGGGTAGATACGCAGTATTTT.

V usage is TRBV5-6 and J usage is TRBJ2-7; D possibly corresponds to TRBD2 (5 bases). CDR1 is SGHDT, CDR2 YYEEEE, per germline. The CDR3 contains 13 residues. V dropped 4 bases and J dropped 3 bases, with 11 bases sitting between them. The CDR3 DNA reads as TGTGCCAGCAGCGGCGGACTGTACTACGAGCAGTACTTC. It yields the protein CASSGGLYYEQYF.

The chain carries TRBV6-5 and TRBJ1-4, with 8 bases identical to TRBD1. This CDR3 is 14 amino acids long. J gave up 5 bases and V 7 bases, and 6 bases lay outside the gene matches. Germline V gene data show CDR1 as MNHEY and CDR2 as SVGAGI. The CDR3 spells CASTRQGLNEKLFF. CDR3 coding DNA: TGTGCCAGCACCAGACAGGGGTTAAATGAAAAACTGTTTTTT.

The gene calls are TRBV30 and TRBJ2-4; 7 bases fit TRBD1. Germline CDR1 is GTSNPN and CDR2 is SVGIG (reference sequence). The V segment lost 5 bases and the J segment 9 bases; nucleotides outside the gene matches: 7. The CDR3 extends over 12 amino acids. The CDR3 coding sequence is TGTGCCTGGGAACAGGGGAGTAGCATTCAGTACTTC. This translates into CAWEQGSSIQYF.

This chain joins TRBV5-6 and TRBJ1-5; 8 bases map to TRBD1. The CDR3 spans 15 residues. Germline V lookup: CDR1 SGHDT, CDR2 YYEEEE. Trimming removed 2 bases from V and 5 bases from J; junction bases left unmatched: 6. CDR3 nucleotides: TGTGCCAGCAGCTTCCGGGACAGGTACCATCAGCCCCAGCATTTT. Its protein product is CASSFRDRYHQPQHF.

This chain's CDR3 is CASSLGRGYGYTF. CDR3 in DNA: TGTGCCAGCAGCTTAGGCAGGGGTTATGGCTACACCTTC. The chain links TRBV13 to TRBJ1-2; possible D gene TRBD1, 6 bases. CDR1 and CDR2 (germline): PRHDT, FYEKMQ (reference sequence). The CDR3 loop spans 13 amino acids. Trimming stripped 0 bases from V and 5 bases from J, with 7 bases between.

The rearrangement joins TRBV18 to TRBJ2-7, with TRBD1 identical over 7 bases. CDR1 and CDR2 (germline): KGHSH, LQKENI. The CDR3 is 14 amino acids. With 3 bases clipped from V and 6 bases from J, the junction kept 8 bases outside the gene matches. The CDR3 protein is CASSPRTGAFEQYF. The CDR3 nucleotides read TGTGCCAGCTCACCGCGGACAGGAGCCTTCGAGCAGTACTTC.

V gene TRBV7-9 combines with J gene TRBJ1-1; 8 positions agree with TRBD1. The CDR3 loop spans 13 amino acids. The trim removed 5 bases at V and 5 bases at J, leaving 4 bases unmatched. CDR1 and CDR2 from the germline V gene are SEHNR and FQNEAQ (reference sequence). The CDR3 loop is CASSVQGGTEAFF. The CDR3, as DNA: TGTGCCAGCAGCGTACAGGGGGGGACTGAAGCTTTCTTT.

This sequence joins TRBV11-3 and TRBJ2-5; D perhaps matches TRBD1 (6 bases). The CDR3 loop spans 16 amino acids. The germline gives CDR1 SGHNT, CDR2 YENEEA. V was shortened by 3 bases and J by 5 bases, with 19 bases between the two germline ends. The CDR3 DNA is TGTGCCAGCAGCTTGTCCGGGTGGGGGCGCGTGGAGACCCAGTACTTC. Amino acid sequence: CASSLSGWGRVETQYF.

The chain recombines TRBV15 with TRBJ1-1; no reliable D call. CDR3 length: 16 residues. The germline V gene has CDR1 LNHNV and CDR2 YYDKDF (reference sequence). V lost 1 base and J 0 bases, leaving 12 bases between the germline ends. The DNA for the CDR3 is TGTGCCACCAGCAGAGGTCGGGAAGGGCTGAACACTGAAGCTTTCTTT. Its protein product is CATSRGREGLNTEAFF.

The V gene is TRBV5-1, the J gene TRBJ1-1; the D gene is possibly TRBD1 (5 bases). CDR3 size: 15 residues. The germline CDR1 and CDR2 sequences are SGHRS and YFSETQ. The ends were cut back, 1 base at V and 3 bases at J, with 13 bases in the middle. CDR3 loop: CASSLSAGVDTEAFF. Here the CDR3 DNA reads TGCGCCAGCAGCTTGTCCGCGGGGGTGGACACTGAAGCTTTCTTT.

V and J are TRBV25-1 and TRBJ1-5; the D is unclear. This CDR3 has 16 amino acids. V dropped 3 bases and J dropped 0 bases, with 12 bases sitting between them. From germline, CDR1 is MGHDK and CDR2 SYGVNS. CDR3 sequence reads: CASSEAGSYSNQPQHF. The CDR3 region has the DNA TGTGCCAGCAGTGAGGCGGGGTCTTATAGCAATCAGCCCCAGCATTTT.

The genes are TRBV5-1 and TRBJ2-2; D perhaps matches TRBD2 (6 bases). There are 13 residues in the CDR3. The V gene's germline CDR1 is SGHRS and CDR2 YFSETQ. Between the trimmed V and J ends, which lost 1 base and 13 bases, there was a span of 14 bases. DNA of the CDR3: TGCGCCAGCAGCTTGAACGGGCCCGGGAGGCTGTTTTTT. Its protein is CASSLNGPGRLFF.

V is TRBV6-5 and J is TRBJ1-2, with a tentative D call TRBD1 (6 bases). The CDR3 has 13 residues. With 4 bases removed from V and 8 bases from J, the gap between germline ends came to 14 bases. The germline V gene has CDR1 MNHEY and CDR2 SVGAGI. CDR3 in amino acids: CASSFGYRAGYTF. In DNA, the CDR3 is TGTGCCAGCAGTTTCGGATACAGGGCGGGCTACACCTTC.